This T cell receptor (beta chain) comes out of a study of identical twins. Many counts were recorded for this clonotype. This CDR3 has 14 residues. CDR1 and CDR2 (germline): SQVTM, ANQGSEA. J was trimmed by 5 bases and V by 6 bases; bases with no gene match: 7. TCRdb analysed the 5' RACE reads with MiXCR anew, one entry per CDR3 protein. The table records approximately 230,000 distinct CDR3 sequences, 6.5% of them present only once. This same sample was also taken into another study, of T cells expressing NK-cell markers.

The rearrangement uses TRBV29-1 and TRBJ2-2, with 9 bases that match TRBD1. The receptor was isolated from a young woman in good health. Material: CD8+ T cells sorted from blood. CDR3 loop: CSVIGTGKTGELFF. The CDR3 DNA is TGCAGCGTGATCGGGACAGGGAAAACCGGGGAGCTGTTTTTT.